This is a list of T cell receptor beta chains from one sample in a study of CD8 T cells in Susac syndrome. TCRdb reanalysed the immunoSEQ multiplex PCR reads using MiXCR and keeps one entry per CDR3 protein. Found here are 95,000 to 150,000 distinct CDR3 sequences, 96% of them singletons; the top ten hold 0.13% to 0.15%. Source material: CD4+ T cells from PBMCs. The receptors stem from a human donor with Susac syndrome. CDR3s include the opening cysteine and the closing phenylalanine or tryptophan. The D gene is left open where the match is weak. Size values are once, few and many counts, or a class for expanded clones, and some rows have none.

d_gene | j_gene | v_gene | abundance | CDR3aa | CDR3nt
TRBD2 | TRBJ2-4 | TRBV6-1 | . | CASRRAGVDIQYF | TGTGCCAGCAGGAGAGCGGGAGTGGACATTCAGTACTTC
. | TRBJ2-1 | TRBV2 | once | CASSWRTLVNEQFF | TGTGCCAGCAGCTGGAGGACCCTCGTGAATGAGCAGTTCTTC
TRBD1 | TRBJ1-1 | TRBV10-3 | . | CAISESDRAAFF | TGTGCCATCAGTGAGTCGGACAGGGCCGCTTTCTTT
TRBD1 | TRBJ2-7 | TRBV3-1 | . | CASRRTGEPYEQYF | TGTGCCAGCAGGCGGACAGGGGAACCCTACGAGCAGTACTTC
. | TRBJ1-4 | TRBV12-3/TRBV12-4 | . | CASSFSSLGEKLFF | TGTGCCAGCAGTTTCTCCAGTTTGGGTGAAAAACTGTTTTTT
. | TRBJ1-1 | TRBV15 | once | CATSKAGVDTEAFF | TGTGCCACCAGCAAAGCAGGGGTGGACACTGAAGCTTTCTTT
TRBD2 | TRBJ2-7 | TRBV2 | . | CASSGSGGSFGEQYF | TGTGCCAGCAGTGGGTCAGGCGGGAGTTTCGGCGAGCAGTACTTC
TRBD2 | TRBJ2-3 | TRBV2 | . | CASSELAGGSTDTQYF | TGTGCCAGCAGTGAGCTAGCGGGAGGAAGCACAGATACGCAGTATTTT
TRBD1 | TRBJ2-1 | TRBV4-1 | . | CASSYTKQGHEQFF | TGCGCCAGCAGCTACACCAAACAGGGGCATGAGCAGTTCTTC
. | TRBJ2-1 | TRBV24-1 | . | CATSGTRSSYNEQFF | TGTGCCACCAGTGGGACACGGAGCTCCTACAATGAGCAGTTCTTC
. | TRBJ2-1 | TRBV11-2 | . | CASSSPDRPPGDEQFF | TGTGCCAGCAGCTCCCCGGATCGCCCCCCAGGAGATGAGCAGTTCTTC
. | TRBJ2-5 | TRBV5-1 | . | CASSVSGVQETQYF | TGCGCCAGCAGCGTTTCCGGGGTCCAAGAGACCCAGTACTTC
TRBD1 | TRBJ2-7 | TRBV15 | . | CATSRDGIEDRGSEQYF | TGTGCCACCAGCAGAGATGGGATTGAGGACAGGGGATCCGAGCAGTACTTC
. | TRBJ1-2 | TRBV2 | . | CASNLQGIGSDGYTF | TGTGCCAGCAACTTACAGGGTATAGGGAGCGATGGCTACACCTTC
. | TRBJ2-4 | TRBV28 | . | CASSTPQGPKNIQYF | TGTGCCAGCAGTACCCCCCAGGGACCCAAAAACATTCAGTACTTC
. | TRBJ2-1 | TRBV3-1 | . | CASSQAVFPGNEQFF | TGTGCCAGCAGCCAAGCTGTCTTCCCGGGCAATGAGCAGTTCTTC
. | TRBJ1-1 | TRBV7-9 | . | CASSPGGEAFF | TGTGCCAGCAGCCCCGGGGGTGAAGCTTTCTTT
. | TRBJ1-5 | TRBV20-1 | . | CSAIPQRGDQPQHF | TGCAGTGCTATCCCGCAGCGGGGTGATCAGCCCCAGCATTTT
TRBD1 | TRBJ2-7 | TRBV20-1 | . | CSARDQGQGAMSSYEQYF | TGCAGTGCTAGAGATCAGGGCCAGGGGGCAATGAGCTCCTACGAGCAGTACTTC
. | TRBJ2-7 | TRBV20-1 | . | CSVPDQAYEQYF | TGCAGTGTCCCGGACCAGGCGTACGAGCAGTACTTC
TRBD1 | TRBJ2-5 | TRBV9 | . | CASSVGQAGGEETQYF | TGTGCCAGCAGCGTAGGTCAGGCAGGGGGAGAGGAGACCCAGTACTTC
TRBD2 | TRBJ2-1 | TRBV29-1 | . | CSVTTSGSFDEQFF | TGCAGCGTAACCACTAGCGGGAGTTTCGATGAGCAGTTCTTC